One and the same sample provided the 2 T cell receptor beta chains below, sequenced in a study of T cells after yellow fever vaccination. In TCRdb, the 5' RACE reads were re-called with MiXCR into one record per CDR3 protein. The sample contains about 350,000 distinct CDR3 sequences, about 7.8% of which appear only once. Sequences were derived from PBMCs, sampled more than 40 days after the first yellow fever vaccination. All receptors derive from a young man who received the YFV17D yellow fever vaccine.

This sequence joins TRBV9 and TRBJ2-3; D possibly corresponds to TRBD2 (5 bases). The germline V gene has CDR1 SGDLS and CDR2 YYNGEE. V was pared by 2 bases and J by 1 base, with 8 bases between. The CDR3 has 14 residues. The CDR3 DNA reads TGTGCCAGCAGCGTTGGACTCGGCACAGATACGCAGTATTTT. Amino acids: CASSVGLGTDTQYF.

The table lists this clonotype with a few counts. V usage is TRBV5-1 and J usage is TRBJ2-5, with 9 bases lining up with TRBD1. V shed 7 bases and J 5 bases; nucleotides not matched to a gene: 12. Germline loops: CDR1 SGHRS, CDR2 YFSETQ. The CDR3 spans 15 residues. CDR3 loop: CASAPSTGGLETQYF. The DNA for the CDR3 is TGCGCCAGCGCTCCCTCCACAGGGGGCTTGGAGACCCAGTACTTC. The variable domain in full, with the rest retrieved from reference TRBV5-1 and TRBJ2-5, is KAGVTQTPRYLIKTRGQQVTLSCSPISGHRSVSWYQQTPGQGLQFLFEYFSETQRNKGNFPGRFSGRQFSNSRSEMNVSTLELGDSALYLCASAPSTGGLETQYFGPGTRLLVL.